Below, 18 T cell receptor beta chains from the same sample are listed, as sequenced in a study of OX40 agonist ivuxolimab in advanced cancers. Profiled with immunoSEQ multiplex PCR; TCRdb holds only in-frame clones, not every one. The sample gives 60,000 to 75,000 clones, about 90% of which show up once; around 15% is in the top ten. Specimen: CD4+ or CD8+ T cells sorted from blood, collected in a trial of the OX40 agonist ivuxolimab. These receptors came from an adult with an advanced solid tumor such as melanoma, head and neck, liver or kidney cancer.

This chain connects TRBV28 to TRBJ2-7; TRBD1 aligns across 9 bases. With 5 bases clipped from V and 13 bases from J, the junction kept 12 bases outside the gene matches. CDR3 size: 13 residues. Germline CDR1 reads MDHEN; CDR2 reads SYDVKM. In DNA form, the CDR3 reads TGTGCCAGCAGTCCAACCGGGACAGGGCGTCCTTACTTC. This translates into CASSPTGTGRPYF.

This clone was counted a few times. This sample includes further DNA sequences coding for the same CDR3. The chain uses TRBV6-1 and TRBJ1-2; D ambiguous. Germline V CDR1 and CDR2: MNHNS, SASEGT. The CDR3 extends over 12 amino acids. V lost 5 bases, J lost 4 bases, and 8 bases lay in between. The CDR3 spells CASSRVGYGYTF. CDR3 DNA sequence: TGTGCCAGCAGTAGGGTGGGCTATGGCTACACCTTC.

The CDR3 loop is CASSSSGGRGSEQYF. The CDR3 coding sequence is TGTGCCAGCAGTTCGTCTGGCGGGAGAGGGAGCGAGCAGTACTTC. The V call is TRBV7-3, the J call TRBJ2-7; 7 nucleotides line up with TRBD2. V gave up 6 bases and J gave up 6 bases; unmatched junction bases: 14. Germline V gene lookup returns CDR1 SGHTA and CDR2 FQGTGA. This CDR3 comprises 15 residues.

Details on this clone: The junction departs from germline at one end; a sequencing error may be responsible. The CDR3 DNA reads as TGTGCCAGCTCACCCCGGACATCCCGGAGCTCTAGAAACACCATATATTTT. Protein product: CASSPRTSRSSRNTIYF. The chain recombines TRBV18 with TRBJ1-3, with a possible D match to TRBD1 (5 bases). CDR3 size: 17 residues. CDR1 and CDR2 (germline): KGHSH, LQKENI.

The V gene is TRBV27, the J gene TRBJ2-3, with 16 bases that match TRBD2. Germline V gene data show CDR1 as MNHEY and CDR2 as SMNVEV (reference sequence). V was clipped by 4 bases and J by 7 bases; unmatched bases: 8. The CDR3 runs to 17 residues. CDR3 loop: CASSSGTSGRVRNTQYF. CDR3 in DNA: TGTGCCAGCAGTTCGGGGACTAGCGGGAGGGTCAGGAATACGCAGTATTTT.

The table lists this clone with a count of one. This chain joins TRBV6-5 and TRBJ2-6; either TRBD1 or TRBD2 may fit D (5 bases each). V gave up 7 bases and J gave up 2 bases, with 12 bases separating them. Germline values: CDR1 MNHEY, CDR2 SVGAGI. The length of the CDR3 is 15 residues. The CDR3 sequence: CASTPRGTGANVLTF. In DNA form, the CDR3 reads TGTGCCAGCACCCCCCGGGGCACTGGGGCCAACGTCCTGACTTTC.

CDR3 sequence (DNA): TGTGCCAGCTCATCCCGGGACATAGGCGGGGAGCTGTTTTTT. Protein sequence: CASSSRDIGGELFF. The genes are TRBV18 and TRBJ2-2; possible D gene TRBD1, 6 bases. Trimming removed 5 bases from V and 7 bases from J, with 14 bases in between. The CDR3 length is 14 residues. Germline CDR1 reads KGHSH; CDR2 reads LQKENI.

A few counts support this clone. The CDR3 region is CASSLAAGTNEQYF. The CDR3 DNA reads as TGTGCCAGCAGCCTCGCCGCAGGGACCAACGAGCAGTACTTC. The chain is built from TRBV7-3 and TRBJ2-7; tentatively, D is TRBD1 or TRBD2 (5 bases each). Germline CDR1 is SGHTA and CDR2 is FQGTGA. This CDR3 has 14 residues. The ends were cut back, 5 bases at V and 5 bases at J, with 16 bases in the middle. The complete variable domain, with remaining parts taken from reference TRBV7-3 and TRBJ2-7, reads GAGVSQTPSNKVTEKGKYVELRCDPISGHTALYWYRQSLGQGPEFLIYFQGTGAADDSGLPNDRFFAVRPEGSVSTLKIQRTERGDSAVYLCASSLAAGTNEQYFGPGTRLTVT.

The chain links TRBV11-2 to TRBJ2-3, with D uncertain. Germline CDR1 and CDR2: SGHAT and FQNNGV. CDR3 length equals 15 residues. V was pared by 0 bases and J by 8 bases, with 15 bases between. The CDR3 is CASSLDRVARRTQYF. The CDR3 DNA is TGTGCCAGCAGCTTAGATCGAGTCGCAAGGCGTACGCAGTATTTT.

The gene calls are TRBV28 and TRBJ2-7, with D unclear. The germline V and J ends were trimmed by 5 bases and 3 bases, with 8 bases remaining between them. This CDR3 region has 12 residues. Germline CDR1 reads MDHEN; CDR2 reads SYDVKM. CDR3 region: CASSPVGYEQYF. The CDR3 nucleotides are TGTGCCAGCAGTCCGGTGGGCTACGAGCAGTACTTC.

The CDR3 loop reads CASSRDSSGAVGELFF. CDR3 bases: TGTGCCAGCAGCCGGGACAGCTCTGGAGCGGTAGGGGAGCTGTTTTTT. The genes are TRBV7-9 and TRBJ2-2; TRBD1 aligns across 7 bases. With 5 bases clipped from V and 8 bases from J, the junction kept 14 bases outside the gene matches. There are 16 residues in the CDR3. From germline, CDR1 is SEHNR and CDR2 FQNEAQ (reference sequence).

The V call is TRBV25-1, the J call TRBJ2-5; weak D call: TRBD2 (5 bases). Germline lookup yields CDR1 MGHDK and CDR2 SYGVNS. V lost 4 bases and J 5 bases, leaving 11 bases between the germline ends. The CDR3 loop spans 13 amino acids. The CDR3 nucleotides read TGTGCCAGCAGTGTTCTGGGAGTGGAGACCCAGTACTTC. This sequence encodes CASSVLGVETQYF.

This chain uses TRBV9 with TRBJ2-1; 10 bases fit TRBD2. This CDR3 has 16 amino acids. Losses at the gene ends were 2 bases for V and 5 bases for J; bases not matched to a gene: 7. Germline V gene sequence: CDR1 SGDLS, CDR2 YYNGEE. CDR3 residues: CASSVSGTSANNEQFF. In DNA form, the CDR3 reads TGTGCCAGCAGCGTCTCCGGGACTAGCGCCAACAATGAGCAGTTCTTC.

V is TRBV5-4 and J is TRBJ1-3; D is undetermined. CDR1 and CDR2 (germline): SGHNT, YYREEE (reference sequence). CDR3 size: 16 residues. Between the trimmed V and J ends, which lost 2 bases and 4 bases, there was a span of 16 bases. CDR3 protein: CASSFGAEVSGNTIYF. The CDR3 DNA reads TGTGCCAGCAGCTTCGGCGCCGAGGTCTCCGGAAACACCATATATTTT.

The chain carries TRBV28 and TRBJ2-4, with D perhaps matching TRBD1 or TRBD2 (6 bases each). The CDR3 is 16 residues long. Germline V gene sequence: CDR1 MDHEN, CDR2 SYDVKM. V was cut by 3 bases and J by 0 bases, with 12 bases left in between. The CDR3 loop reads CASSLPGGAAKNIQYF. The CDR3 region has the DNA TGTGCCAGCAGTTTGCCCGGGGGCGCAGCCAAAAACATTCAGTACTTC.

The chain couples TRBV5-4 to TRBJ1-1; maybe TRBD1 (5 bases). The germline V and J ends were trimmed by 4 bases and 6 bases, with 22 bases remaining between them. Looked up from germline, CDR1 is SGHNT and CDR2 is YYREEE (reference sequence). The CDR3 is made up of 16 amino acids. This CDR3 reads CASSQRGRSGAAEAFF. The CDR3 bases are TGTGCCAGCAGCCAACGGGGACGGAGTGGGGCCGCTGAAGCTTTCTTT.

The genes are TRBV18 and TRBJ2-5; 8 positions agree with TRBD1. The CDR3 loop spans 14 amino acids. Unmatched junction bases numbered 2, after V lost 4 bases and J lost 1 base. Germline V CDR1 and CDR2: KGHSH, LQKENI. The CDR3 sequence: CASSRGTGQETQYF. The CDR3 bases are TGTGCCAGCTCACGGGGGACAGGCCAAGAGACCCAGTACTTC.

This sequence joins TRBV7-3 and TRBJ2-1, with 12 bases that match TRBD2. CDR1 is SGHTA and CDR2 is FQGTGA in the germline V gene. With V trimmed by 2 bases and J by 5 bases, 10 bases remained unmatched. The CDR3 runs 18 residues. Written as DNA, the CDR3 is TGTGCCAGCAGCTTACCTAGCGGGAGGGCCAGGACCGACAATGAGCAGTTCTTC. This codes for CASSLPSGRARTDNEQFF.